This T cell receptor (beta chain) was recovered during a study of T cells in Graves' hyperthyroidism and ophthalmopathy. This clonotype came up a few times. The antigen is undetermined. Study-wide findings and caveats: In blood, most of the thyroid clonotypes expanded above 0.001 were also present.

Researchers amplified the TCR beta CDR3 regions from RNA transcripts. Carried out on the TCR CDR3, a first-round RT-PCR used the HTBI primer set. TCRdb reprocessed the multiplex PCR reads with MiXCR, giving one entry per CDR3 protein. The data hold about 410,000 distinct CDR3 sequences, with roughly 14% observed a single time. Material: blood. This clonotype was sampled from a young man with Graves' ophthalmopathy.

The CDR3 nucleotides read TGCGCCAGCAGTGAAGGGCTAGCGGGGGAAGAGACCCAGTACTTC. Translation: CASSEGLAGEETQYF. The chain recombines TRBV10-2 with TRBJ2-5; 10 bases fit TRBD2. V trimming: 3 bases; J trimming: 3 bases; junction bases outside the gene matches: 4. The CDR3 covers 15 residues. CDR1 WSHSY and CDR2 SAAADI come from the germline V gene.